This T cell receptor (beta chain) comes out of a study of neurological immune-mediated disorders. About the research overall: Relapsing-remitting disease affected about 31, and secondary progressive 3, of about 34 multiple sclerosis patients. The study, taken as a whole, reports: The study found the most TCR clonal expansion in HTLV-1-associated myelopathy and the least in multiple sclerosis, below healthy controls.

V lost 3 bases to trimming and J lost 4 bases, with 6 bases between them. In germline, CDR1 is MGHDK, CDR2 SYGVNS. CDR3 length equals 13 residues. 5'RACE with 10-nucleotide random UMIs produced the cDNA. TCRdb called the 5' RACE reads again in MiXCR, with one record for every CDR3 protein. The sample shows about 62,000 distinct CDR3 sequences, less than 6% of them seen only once. In this sample, this clonotype turned up a few times. Its antigen is not known. The TCR sequence derives from a woman between 50 and 59 years old with multiple sclerosis. The chain uses TRBV25-1 and TRBJ2-2; no clear D gene. Sequences were obtained from PBMCs. The CDR3 sequence is CASSDPVTGELFF. Written as DNA, the CDR3 is TGTGCCAGCAGTGACCCTGTCACCGGGGAGCTGTTTTTT.